This T cell receptor beta chain is drawn from a study of a mutant IDH1 vaccine in newly diagnosed glioma (dated by TCRdb to 2020 to 2022). Describing the broader study: Across visits V03 through V10, patients got a total of eight vaccinations, given in weeks 1, 3, 5, 7, 11, 15, 19 and 23. Vaccination began 4-6 weeks after radiotherapy alone, or alongside temozolomide cycles in the chemotherapy-containing groups. Of the 30 to 35 treated patients, around 62% were male and roughly 40% were female, and a mean age of roughly 37 years was recorded. Prior to enrollment, standard therapy consisting of radiotherapy alone, temozolomide alone, or radiochemotherapy with temozolomide had been administered to patients, with the combination being received by most patients. Peripheral blood samples were drawn at six visits, namely V03 (baseline), V05, V07, V10, V12 and V13. Longitudinal TCRB deep sequencing was performed for some 25 treated patients wherever samples were available for exploratory analyses.

The library was made by the immunoSEQ multiplex PCR assay. Following the manufacturer's protocol, the hsTCRB Kit was used to amplify rearranged TCR beta chain sequences. An Illumina MiSeq was used to sequence the TCRB libraries. As for the authors' bioinformatics: Demultiplexing, trimming and gene mapping were performed with the kit vendor's proprietary platform. The table comes from immuneACCESS by way of TCRdb, which keeps in-frame sequences with V and J called. Part of the clones is missing from these tables; in studies checked, under half for an unresolved V gene and the rest for unknown reasons. That table gives V, J and clone size, and the DNA gave D and trimming. The table for this sample lists tens of thousands of clones; 80% of them were counted only once. 5% to 6.5% of the sample is in the top ten clones. Findings and caveats that apply to the study as a whole: According to the authors, sample limitations meant that analyses of patient blood samples could not be reproduced. Immune responses induced by the vaccine were seen in more than 85% of patients across multiple MHC alleles. Selection of PBMC samples for TCRB deep sequencing was based on availability. Pseudoprogression appeared unrelated to alterations in the top peripheral T cell clonotypes detected by TCRB sequencing.

In this sample, this clone turned up once. Its recognized antigen is unknown. One end of the junction varies from germline; a read error may be responsible. Measured from the cysteine to the phenylalanine, the CDR3 is 17 residues long. Kept here is only the CDR3 DNA, which spans 51 bases and is read in frame from base 1. Taken from the germline V gene, the CDR1 and CDR2 loops are SGHNT and YENEEA. What the time point label conveys for this sample: week 11, during vaccination. Every vaccine dose consisted of 300 ug of a 20-mer mutant IDH1 peptide in Montanide, administered subcutaneously together with topical imiquimod. Donors had newly diagnosed WHO grade 3 or 4 IDH1-mutant astrocytomas with loss of nuclear ATRX. The samples were drawn from NOA16, a multicentre, single-arm, open-label phase I trial in Germany that tested a mutant IDH1 peptide vaccine in humans for the first time. Genomic DNA for TCRB sequencing was isolated from EDTA blood with the DNeasy Blood and Tissue Kit.

The material was PBMCs, obtained from a glioma patient whose treatment included an IDH1 peptide vaccine. The clonotype comes from a man aged 45 to 65 with glioma. The rearranged segments are TRBV11-3 and TRBJ2-2; D gene: possibly TRBD2, on 5 matching bases. The bases read TGTGCCAGCAGCTTAGATAGGGCGAGGGCCCTTCCCGGGGATCTGTTTTTT. Its coded protein is CASSLDRARALPGDLFF.